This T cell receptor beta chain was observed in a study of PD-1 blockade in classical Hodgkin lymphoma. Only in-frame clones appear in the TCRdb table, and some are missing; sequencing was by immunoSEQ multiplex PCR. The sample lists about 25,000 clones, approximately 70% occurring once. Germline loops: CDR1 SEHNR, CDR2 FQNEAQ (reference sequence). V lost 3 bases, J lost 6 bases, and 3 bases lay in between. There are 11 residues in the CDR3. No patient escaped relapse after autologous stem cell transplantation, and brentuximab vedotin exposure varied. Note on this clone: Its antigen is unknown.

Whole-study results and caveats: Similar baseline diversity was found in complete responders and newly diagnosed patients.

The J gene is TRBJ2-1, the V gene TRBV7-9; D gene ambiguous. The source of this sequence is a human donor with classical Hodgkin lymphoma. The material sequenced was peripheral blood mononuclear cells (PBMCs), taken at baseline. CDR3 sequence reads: CASSFINEQFF. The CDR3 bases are TGTGCCAGCAGCTTTATCAATGAGCAGTTCTTC.